Listed here are 10 T cell receptor beta chains from one sample, sequenced in a study of T cells in Graves' hyperthyroidism and ophthalmopathy. TCR beta CDR3 sequences were amplified from RNA transcripts. Carried out on the TCR CDR3, a first-round RT-PCR used the HTBI primer set. TCRdb redid the calling of the multiplex PCR reads with MiXCR, one entry per CDR3 protein. The sample holds over 700,000 distinct CDR3 sequences, approximately 18% seen once. Sequencing input: blood. The receptor set was obtained from a woman in her 50s with Graves' hyperthyroidism that later progressed to Graves' ophthalmopathy.

The sample holds many counts of this clonotype. This sequence joins TRBV7-9 and TRBJ2-1; D unclear. Trimming removed 2 bases at V and 5 bases at J, with 7 bases between. Germline V gene data show CDR1 as SEHNR and CDR2 as FQNEAQ (reference sequence). This CDR3 comprises 13 residues. CDR3 amino acids: CASSLRDNNEQFF. CDR3 nucleotide sequence: TGTGCCAGCAGCTTAAGGGATAACAATGAGCAGTTCTTC.

This clonotype has ten or more counts. V and J are TRBV30 and TRBJ2-7, with a possible D match to TRBD1 (5 bases). CDR1 GTSNPN and CDR2 SVGIG come from the germline V gene (reference sequence). This CDR3 has 15 residues. Trimming took 2 bases from V and 9 from J, leaving 23 bases between them. CDR3 amino acids: CAWSRYATRAHGQYF. The CDR3 DNA is TGTGCCTGGAGTCGATACGCTACCAGGGCCCACGGGCAGTACTTC.

This clonotype was found a few times. V and J are TRBV6-1 and TRBJ2-1; a weak D match, TRBD2 (6 bases). V shed 6 bases and J shed 5 bases, with 14 bases lying between them. This CDR3 spans 14 amino acids. Germline V gives CDR1 MNHNS, CDR2 SASEGT. CDR3 in DNA: TGTGCCAGCAGCAGCGGAGGGGCCGACAATGAGCAGTTCTTC. Protein product: CASSSGGADNEQFF.

The chain joins TRBV7-9 to TRBJ2-2; TRBD2 is a possible D gene (7 bases). The ends were cut back, 5 bases at V and 2 bases at J, with 15 bases in the middle. CDR1 and CDR2 (germline): SEHNR, FQNEAQ (reference sequence). There are 16 residues in the CDR3. The CDR3 coding sequence is TGTGCCAGCAGCCCCAGCGGCGGGGGCAACACCGGGGAGCTGTTTTTT. Its translation is CASSPSGGGNTGELFF.

This clonotype was detected only a few times. The chain recombines TRBV29-1 with TRBJ1-2; possible D gene TRBD1, 5 bases. The CDR3 is 14 residues long. CDR1 is SQVTM, CDR2 ANQGSEA, per germline. The V gene lost 7 bases and the J gene lost 8 bases, with 23 bases spanning the gap. CDR3 region: CSADRRLGDSGYTF. As DNA, the CDR3 is TGCAGCGCCGACCGACGGTTAGGGGATTCCGGCTACACCTTC.

This clonotype was recorded a few times. The rearrangement uses TRBV6-2 or TRBV6-3 and TRBJ2-7; tentatively, D is TRBD1 (5 bases). V gave up 10 bases and J gave up 5 bases, with 18 bases separating them. The CDR3 is 13 amino acids. Germline-derived CDR1 and CDR2 are MNHEY and SVGEGT. The CDR3 loop reads CATVGDFNHEQYF. CDR3 coding DNA: TGTGCCACAGTAGGGGATTTCAACCACGAGCAGTACTTC.

In its sample, this clonotype was seen a few times. The chain carries TRBV15 and TRBJ2-7; D perhaps matches TRBD1 (6 bases). Trimming left V 1 base short and J 2 bases short, with 15 bases between. This CDR3 is built from 16 residues. CDR1 and CDR2 (germline): LNHNV, YYDKDF (reference sequence). This CDR3 reads CATSRAIRDITYEQYF. Here the CDR3 DNA reads TGTGCCACCAGCAGAGCTATCCGGGACATTACCTACGAGCAGTACTTC.

V usage is TRBV4-1 and J usage is TRBJ1-5; D call uncertain. Germline V gene lookup returns CDR1 MGHRA and CDR2 YSYEKL. Trimming stripped 0 bases from V and 7 bases from J, with 10 bases between. The length of the CDR3 is 14 residues. CDR3 coding DNA: TGCGCCAGCAGCCAAGATGATAGGGAGCAGCCCCAGCATTTT. Its translation is CASSQDDREQPQHF.

The J gene is TRBJ1-1, the V gene TRBV4-1; no clear D. The CDR3 contains 13 residues. The V end lost 1 base, the J end lost 4 bases, and 7 bases lay between the germline ends. Germline CDR1 and CDR2: MGHRA and YSYEKL. Here the CDR3 DNA reads TGCGCCAGCAGCCAAGGAGTGCCCACTGAAGCTTTCTTT. Translated: CASSQGVPTEAFF.

At least ten counts were recorded for this clonotype. The chain combines TRBV5-1 with TRBJ2-7; D is uncertain. Germline lookup yields CDR1 SGHRS and CDR2 YFSETQ. The V end was cut by 4 bases, the J end by 2 bases, with 13 bases between. The CDR3 is made up of 14 amino acids. The CDR3, as DNA: TGCGCCAGCAGCCCTACCCAAACGACCTACGAGCAGTACTTC. It is translated as CASSPTQTTYEQYF. Supplemented by reference TRBV5-1 and TRBJ2-7, the full variable domain reads KAGVTQTPRYLIKTRGQQVTLSCSPISGHRSVSWYQQTPGQGLQFLFEYFSETQRNKGNFPGRFSGRQFSNSRSEMNVSTLELGDSALYLCASSPTQTTYEQYFGPGTRLTVT.